This paragraph reports one TCR beta chain. This sample stems from a study of patients and donors after allogeneic stem cell transplantation. V was trimmed by 4 bases and J by 0 bases, leaving 10 bases between them. CDR1 SGDLS and CDR2 YYNGEE come from the germline V gene. This CDR3 has 14 residues. Via MiXCR, TCRdb re-called the RT-PCR reads, giving one row per CDR3 protein. The sample includes hundreds of thousands of distinct CDR3 sequences, around 40% seen only once; the top ten take around 10%. The chain carries TRBV9 and TRBJ1-1, with D possibly TRBD1 on 5 matching bases. This TCR derives from a human donor who was either an allogeneic HSCT recipient or a stem cell or donor lymphocyte infusion donor (not recorded which). It is not recorded whose cells these are; they may come from a transplant donor. Sequenced: blood, either unsorted or a sorted T cell fraction (not recorded which). The CDR3 DNA is TGTGCCAGCAGCTTAGGACATATGAACACTGAAGCTTTCTTT. This encodes CASSLGHMNTEAFF.